Below, one T cell receptor (beta chain) is given with its context. Its antigen is not identified. The entry originates in a study of T cell responses to AZD1222 COVID-19 vaccine. CDR1 is MDHEN, CDR2 SYDVKM, per germline. This CDR3 region has 14 residues. V was trimmed by 4 bases and J by 5 bases, leaving 14 bases between them. Profiling relied on immunoSEQ multiplex PCR, and the TCRdb table lists in-frame clones only, not all of them. The table has around 150,000 clones, 80% to 95% seen once. Whole-study findings and limits: Clonal diversity was possibly underestimated; the donors were predominantly white British and more often female.

The clonotype comes from an adult who received the AZD1222 COVID-19 vaccine. Sequencing was performed on peripheral blood, taken 28 days after the second AZD1222 dose. The V and J genes are TRBV28 and TRBJ1-2, with D maybe TRBD1 (6 bases). CDR3 bases: TGTGCCAGCAGTTCCGATCAGGGGAGGTATGGCTACACCTTC. It codes for CASSSDQGRYGYTF.